The source of this T cell receptor beta chain is a study of T cells in Graves' hyperthyroidism and ophthalmopathy. Study-wide background: Staff took peripheral blood when the initial diagnosis was made, before any treatment began. Study-wide results and limits: In blood, most of the thyroid clonotypes expanded above 0.001 were also present.

Regions amplified from RNA transcripts were the TCR beta CDR3 regions. Primed by the HTBI set, a first-round RT-PCR was run on the TCR CDR3. TCRdb reprocessed the multiplex PCR reads with MiXCR, giving one entry per CDR3 protein. This sample has approximately 510,000 distinct CDR3 sequences, with around 21% found just once. Trimming cost V 3 bases and J 3 bases, with 17 bases left between them. This CDR3 has 16 residues. Germline CDR1 reads SGHAT; CDR2 reads FQNNGV. Graves' hyperthyroidism qualified as stable when ophthalmopathy did not progress within 18 months. Diagnostic decisions used clinical symptoms, serum thyroxine and TRAb, thyroid ultrasound and orbital computed tomography. Concerning this clonotype: Antigen specificity is unknown.

The rearrangement joins TRBV11-2 to TRBJ2-5, with D possibly being TRBD2 (5 bases). Sequences were obtained from blood. This clonotype was sampled from a man aged 18 to 30 with Graves' hyperthyroidism. CDR3 region: CASSFVGQAGEETQYF. In nucleotides, the CDR3 is TGTGCCAGCAGCTTTGTCGGGCAGGCCGGGGAAGAGACCCAGTACTTC.